These 5 T cell receptor beta chains originate from one sample sequenced in a study of blood T cells in healthy people across ages. Sample-barcoded 5' priming and a J-beta primer mix drove a second PCR of roughly 6 to 12 cycles. A single record per CDR3 protein comes from TCRdb applying MiXCR to the 5' RACE reads. The sample contains roughly 1,000,000 distinct CDR3 sequences, approximately 25% of which appear only once. The sample was also reused in another study, on T cells of mothers and their children.

Input material: blood. These receptors were collected from a girl aged 2 to 9 in good health.

Only a few counts were recorded for this clonotype. The CDR3 nucleotides read TGCGCCAGCAGCTACGAACTAGCCTCGAGGGTATTCGAGCAGTACTTC. Its translation: CASSYELASRVFEQYF. The chain has TRBV5-1 and TRBJ2-7; D perhaps matches TRBD2 (6 bases). CDR1 is SGHRS, CDR2 YFSETQ, per germline. V was cut by 3 bases and J by 6 bases, with 22 bases left in between. The CDR3 loop spans 16 amino acids.

A remark on this clonotype: A junction boundary mismatches the germline segment, possibly from a read error. The chain uses TRBV7-9 and TRBJ1-1; TRBD1 matches 9 bases. The length of the CDR3 is 16 residues. Per the germline V gene, CDR1 is SEHNR and CDR2 is FQNEAQ (reference sequence). Here the CDR3 DNA reads TGTGCCAGCAGCTCCTACAGACAGGGGGAATCCACTGAAGCCTTCTTT. As protein: CASSSYRQGESTEAFF.

This clonotype turned up a few times. The chain couples TRBV7-9 to TRBJ1-5; tentatively, D is TRBD1 (5 bases). The V end lost 1 base, the J end lost 3 bases, and 13 bases lay between the germline ends. This CDR3 has 16 amino acids. Germline-derived CDR1 and CDR2 are SEHNR and FQNEAQ (reference sequence). The CDR3 is CASSLDTGTLNQPQHF. DNA for the CDR3: TGTGCCAGCAGCTTAGACACCGGGACCCTCAATCAGCCCCAGCATTTT.

In DNA form, the CDR3 reads TGCAGCGGCGGCCGCTATAGCCACGAGCAGTACTTC. Its translation: CSGGRYSHEQYF. The gene calls are TRBV29-1 and TRBJ2-5; no firm D call. The DNA end is a closer match to TRBJ2-7, so the J assignment may be wrong. The CDR3 is 12 amino acids. CDR1 and CDR2 (germline): SQVTM, ANQGSEA.

This clonotype appeared a few times. The V gene is TRBV4-3, the J gene TRBJ1-1; no definite D call. V lost 0 bases and J lost 14, with 16 bases in between. Germline lookup yields CDR1 LGHNA and CDR2 YSLEER. There are 13 residues in the CDR3. For the CDR3, the DNA is TGCGCCAGCAGCCAAGATTCGGGAAAGAGAGCCTTCTTT. Residues: CASSQDSGKRAFF.